Sequencing of this TCR beta chain was carried out in a study of cytomegalovirus exposure and HLA in healthy donors. General study points: One variant, a missense change in DCLRE1C, was linked in a later analysis to TCR beta V- and J-gene trimming. The authors reported that TCR beta sequences could predict HLA-A and HLA-B alleles. These predictions were accurate for most subjects in the first cohort.

The V segment lost 8 bases and the J segment 4 bases; nucleotides outside the gene matches: 13. Germline CDR1 is SNHLY and CDR2 is FYNNEI. CDR3 size: 16 residues. With regard to this clone: Its target is not known.

Use of 60 Vbeta and 13 Jbeta primers characterized the PCR. TCRdb's copy holds only in-frame clones and misses some; the assay was immunoSEQ multiplex PCR. The data hold about 180,000 clones, with about 82% observed a single time. V usage is TRBV2 and J usage is TRBJ2-5, with 10 bases matching TRBD2. The clonotype originates from a young man in good health and CMV-seronegative. The sample consisted of PBMCs. CDR3 residues: CASVALPAGGRETQYF. In DNA, the CDR3 is TGTGCCAGCGTGGCCCTTCCAGCGGGAGGGCGAGAGACCCAGTACTTC.